The next 15 T cell receptor beta chains were all read from a single sample in a study of radiation and T cells in renal cell carcinoma. As to time point: blood 2 weeks post-SBRT. Sample treatment: 15 Gy SBRT to primary tumor, nephrectomy 4 weeks later. Using immunoSEQ multiplex PCR, the repertoire was profiled, and TCRdb retains in-frame clones only, with some absent. Among some 120,000 clones listed, 75% to 90% were seen once. The sample consisted of blood, taken from a patient whose treatment included radiotherapy and nephrectomy. These receptors were obtained from an older woman with renal cell carcinoma.

About this clone itself: At one of its ends the junction is not consistent with the germline gene, which may arise from a read error. This chain uses TRBV6-1 with TRBJ2-7, with D perhaps TRBD1 (5 bases). From germline, CDR1 is MNHNS and CDR2 SASEGT. The CDR3 covers 12 residues. This CDR3 is CASNRGSSEQYF. The CDR3 nucleotides are TGTGCCAGCAATAGGGGCTCCTCCGAGCAGTACTTC.

This chain uses TRBV2 with TRBJ2-1; 9 bases are shared with TRBD1. Germline V CDR1 and CDR2: SNHLY, FYNNEI. The CDR3 loop spans 16 amino acids. J lost 0 bases, V lost 6 bases, and 6 bases had no gene match. The CDR3 spells CASRIDRGASYNEQFF. The CDR3 DNA follows: TGTGCCAGCAGAATTGACAGGGGGGCCTCCTACAATGAGCAGTTCTTC. The whole variable domain, remainder taken from reference TRBV2 and TRBJ2-1, is EPEVTQTPSHQVTQMGQEVILRCVPISNHLYFYWYRQILGQKVEFLVSFYNNEISEKSEIFDDQFSVERPDGSNFTLKIRSTKLEDSAMYFCASRIDRGASYNEQFFGPGTRLTVL.

The J gene is TRBJ1-5, the V gene TRBV19; D unclear. Germline-derived CDR1 and CDR2 are LNHDA and SQIVND (reference sequence). There are 14 residues in the CDR3. The V end lost 5 bases, the J end lost 1 base, and 9 bases lay between the germline ends. The CDR3 region is CASSFGGSNQPQHF. CDR3 DNA: TGTGCCAGTAGTTTTGGCGGGAGCAATCAGCCCCAGCATTTT.

The chain links TRBV4-1 to TRBJ2-3, with 8 positions matching TRBD1. Germline V gene sequence: CDR1 MGHRA, CDR2 YSYEKL. J was trimmed by 6 bases and V by 1 base; bases with no gene match: 6. This CDR3 region has 15 residues. The CDR3, as DNA: TGCGCCAGCAGCCAAGTACAGGGGGTGTCGGATACGCAGTATTTT. The encoded protein is CASSQVQGVSDTQYF.

The chain is built from TRBV7-3 and TRBJ2-3; TRBD2 matches at 8 bases. V was pared by 6 bases and J by 1 base, with 6 bases of the junction left unmatched. The CDR3 has 15 amino acids. Germline CDR1 is SGHTA and CDR2 is FQGTGA. The CDR3 spells CASSVSGGGTDTQYF. CDR3 in DNA: TGTGCCAGCAGTGTGAGCGGGGGAGGCACAGATACGCAGTATTTT.

In this sample, this clone turned up once. The chain combines TRBV30 with TRBJ1-3, with 7 bases identical to TRBD1. Germline trimming cut 4 bases from V and 2 bases from J; bases unmatched to any gene: 5. CDR3 length equals 14 residues. Germline CDR1 and CDR2: GTSNPN and SVGIG (reference sequence). This CDR3 reads CAWTQGGTGNTIYF. The CDR3, as DNA: TGTGCCTGGACGCAGGGGGGAACTGGAAACACCATATATTTT.

The chain couples TRBV5-1 to TRBJ2-3; 8 bases align to TRBD1. The germline V gene encodes CDR1 SGHRS and CDR2 YFSETQ. V shed 0 bases, J shed 6 bases, and the junction held 6 bases outside the gene matches. CDR3 size: 15 residues. The DNA for the CDR3 is TGCGCCAGCAGCTTGGAAGGCAGGGGGCTGGATACGCAGTATTTT. Translating gives CASSLEGRGLDTQYF. The full variable domain, with the rest looked up from reference TRBV5-1 and TRBJ2-3, is KAGVTQTPRYLIKTRGQQVTLSCSPISGHRSVSWYQQTPGQGLQFLFEYFSETQRNKGNFPGRFSGRQFSNSRSEMNVSTLELGDSALYLCASSLEGRGLDTQYFGPGTRLTVL.

The rearrangement joins TRBV27 to TRBJ1-6, with D perhaps matching TRBD1 (6 bases). The V end lost 2 bases, the J end lost 6 bases, and 17 bases lay between the germline ends. The CDR3 covers 17 residues. Per the germline V gene, CDR1 is MNHEY and CDR2 is SMNVEV (reference sequence). CDR3 protein: CASSLIPPQGSNSPLHF. The CDR3, as DNA: TGTGCCAGCAGTTTAATCCCCCCGCAGGGGTCTAATTCACCCCTCCACTTT.

V is TRBV6-5 and J is TRBJ2-7; D is perhaps TRBD2 (7 bases). This CDR3 spans 15 amino acids. Per germline, CDR1 MNHEY and CDR2 SVGAGI. V dropped 6 bases and J dropped 2 bases, with 17 bases sitting between them. DNA for the CDR3: TGTGCCAGCAGGCGAAGAACGGGGGGCGCCTACGAGCAGTACTTC. It translates to CASRRRTGGAYEQYF.

This clone was picked up a small number of times. The chain recombines TRBV6-6 with TRBJ1-1, with D uncertain. Germline CDR1 reads MNHNY; CDR2 reads SVGAGI (reference sequence). This CDR3 contains 12 residues. The germline V and J ends were trimmed by 6 bases and 1 base, with 6 bases remaining between them. The CDR3 spells CASREANTEAFF. In DNA, the CDR3 is TGTGCCAGCAGAGAGGCGAACACTGAAGCTTTCTTT.

This chain joins TRBV25-1 and TRBJ1-4, with D possibly being TRBD1 (6 bases). V lost 1 base and J 7 bases, leaving 10 bases between the germline ends. The CDR3 sequence is 14 residues long. Looked up from germline, CDR1 is MGHDK and CDR2 is SYGVNS. The CDR3 reads CASSEWQGPEKLFF. The CDR3 DNA reads as TGTGCCAGCAGTGAATGGCAGGGGCCTGAAAAACTGTTTTTT.

The chain carries TRBV2 and TRBJ2-6, with a tentative D call TRBD1 (5 bases). V lost 6 bases to trimming and J lost 1 base, with 7 bases between them. Germline V gene data show CDR1 as SNHLY and CDR2 as FYNNEI. The CDR3 is 14 amino acids. CDR3 loop: CASRPGSGANVLTF. Written as DNA, the CDR3 is TGTGCCAGCAGACCAGGGTCTGGGGCCAACGTCCTGACTTTC.

The chain has TRBV7-2 and TRBJ2-7; D is perhaps TRBD1 or TRBD2 (5 bases each). V dropped 0 bases and J dropped 3 bases, with 9 bases sitting between them. This CDR3 has 14 residues. Germline V gene lookup returns CDR1 SGHTA and CDR2 FQGNSA. Here the CDR3 reads CASSLAVGVYEQYF. The CDR3 nucleotides read TGTGCCAGCAGCTTAGCGGTGGGGGTCTACGAGCAGTACTTC.

This clone was seen only a few times. The V and J genes are TRBV6-1 and TRBJ2-7; D gene ambiguous. The CDR3 has 14 amino acids. V lost 1 base to trimming and J lost 0 bases, with 7 bases between them. The germline gives CDR1 MNHNS, CDR2 SASEGT. CDR3 sequence: CASSEDMHSYEQYF. CDR3 coding DNA: TGTGCCAGCAGTGAAGATATGCACTCCTACGAGCAGTACTTC.

The rearrangement links TRBV5-5 to TRBJ2-7; 12 bases map to TRBD2. Germline-derived CDR1 and CDR2 are SGHKS and YYEKEE (reference sequence). The junction had 7 bases not matched to a gene; V was cut back by 1 base and J by 2 bases. There are 17 residues in the CDR3. CDR3 in amino acids: CASSLSPASGRAYEQYF. The CDR3 nucleotides read TGTGCCAGCAGCTTGAGCCCGGCTAGCGGGAGGGCCTACGAGCAGTACTTC.